This T cell receptor beta chain was sequenced for a study of shared T cell receptors in the human thymus. Assay used: immunoSEQ multiplex PCR; TCRdb lists only in-frame clones, some missing. The data hold 500,000 to 550,000 clones, with about four fifths observed a single time. The CDR3 loop spans 14 amino acids. The germline V gene encodes CDR1 SGHNT and CDR2 YYREEE (reference sequence). Trimming at V came to 4 bases and at J to 4 bases, leaving 8 bases not matched to a gene. The same data also went into a second study, on human thymus T cells. That paper states: Congenital heart defects were the reason for the corrective surgery that the donors, healthy Finnish infants, were having. From resections taken during corrective heart surgery, the thymus tissue was obtained. Blood and thymic repertoires both appeared biased in V and J gene usage. Related research has reported that thymic repertoires overlap highly among unrelated individuals.

This sequence joins TRBV5-4 and TRBJ2-7; 7 bases agree with TRBD2. Specimen: thymocytes. The origin of this receptor is a boy under two years old with a congenital heart defect. The CDR3 here is CASSPAGEGYEQYF. In nucleotides, the CDR3 is TGTGCCAGCAGCCCTGCGGGGGAAGGGTACGAGCAGTACTTC.